Listed here are 13 T cell receptor beta chains from one sample, sequenced in a study of regulatory T cells in long-lasting Graves disease. Construction of TCR beta libraries relied on iRepertoire HTBI primers and on Arm-PCR targeting CDR3 regions. TCRdb used MiXCR to reprocess the multiplex PCR reads, holding one entry per CDR3 protein. The sample has approximately 400,000 distinct CDR3 sequences, roughly 10% seen once. Time point indicated: newly diagnosed GD, antithyroid drugs for less than 3 months. The TCR library was made from RNA extracted from PBMCs. The sample was also reused in another study, on T cells in Graves' hyperthyroidism and ophthalmopathy.

Material: peripheral blood mononuclear cells (PBMCs), obtained at new diagnosis, from a patient treated with antithyroid drugs. These TCRs come from a woman aged 18-29 years with Graves disease.

There are many counts of this clonotype. V usage is TRBV7-9 and J usage is TRBJ1-1; TRBD1 might be the D (5 bases). CDR3 length: 14 residues. The germline CDR1 and CDR2 sequences are SEHNR and FQNEAQ (reference sequence). Trimming shortened V by 5 bases and J by 5 bases, and 15 bases separated the two germline ends. Written as DNA, the CDR3 is TGTGCCAGCAGCCCGATTGACAGTACGACTGAAGCTTTCTTT. This encodes CASSPIDSTTEAFF. The full variable domain, completed using reference TRBV7-9 and TRBJ1-1, is DTGVSQNPRHKITKRGQNVTFRCDPISEHNRLYWYRQTLGQGPEFLTYFQNEAQLEKSRLLSDRFSAERPKGSFSTLEIQRTEQGDSAMYLCASSPIDSTTEAFFGQGTRLTVV.

This clonotype was found many times. This chain connects TRBV29-1 to TRBJ2-1, with 11 bases aligning to TRBD2. The length of the CDR3 is 17 residues. The V and J ends lost 6 bases and 7 bases, in that order; junction bases with no gene match: 17. Germline CDR1 and CDR2: SQVTM and ANQGSEA. The CDR3 sequence: CSVPPGLAAPLLNEQFF. The CDR3 region has the DNA TGCAGCGTGCCTCCGGGACTAGCGGCCCCCCTTTTAAATGAGCAGTTCTTC.

There are many counts of this clonotype. The chain carries TRBV6-1 and TRBJ2-5; 8 bases are a match to TRBD1. From germline, CDR1 is MNHNS and CDR2 SASEGT. V dropped 5 bases and J dropped 5; count of bases not matched to a gene: 7. The CDR3 covers 14 residues. The CDR3 region is CASSHDRGRETQYF. CDR3 sequence (DNA): TGTGCCAGCAGTCACGACAGGGGAAGGGAGACCCAGTACTTC.

This clonotype was seen at least ten times. The chain is built from TRBV3-1 and TRBJ2-1, with TRBD2 identical over 9 bases. V gave up 4 bases and J gave up 6 bases; unmatched junction bases: 10. This CDR3 region has 16 residues. CDR1 and CDR2 (germline): LGHDT, YNNKEL (reference sequence). The CDR3 loop reads CASSRIAVAGANEQFF. DNA for the CDR3: TGTGCCAGCAGCCGGATCGCAGTAGCGGGAGCCAATGAGCAGTTCTTC.

As to this clonotype: With a much larger clone just one base away, this may be a read error. The chain uses TRBV10-3 and TRBJ2-1; the match to TRBD2 covers 7 bases. V gave up 6 bases and J gave up 10 bases; unmatched junction bases: 9. CDR3 size: 13 residues. Per the germline V gene, CDR1 is ENHRY and CDR2 is SYGVKD. The CDR3: CAISERDSYEQFF. The CDR3 DNA is TGTGCCATCAGCGAGCGGGACTCCTACGAGCAGTTCTTC.

About this clonotype itself: Mismatch with germline at one junction end may stem from a read error. The rearrangement joins TRBV27 to TRBJ1-6; 9 nucleotides agree with TRBD1. This CDR3 contains 14 residues. Germline-derived CDR1 and CDR2 are MNHEY and SMNVEV (reference sequence). The CDR3 sequence is CANSSYRGHLTLHF. CDR3 DNA sequence: TGTGCCAACAGTTCCTACAGGGGGCACCTTACCCTCCACTTT.

This clonotype was observed a few times. The chain employs TRBV5-1 and TRBJ1-3; D may be TRBD1 (6 bases). Germline loops: CDR1 SGHRS, CDR2 YFSETQ. This CDR3 region has 20 residues. Trimming removed 2 bases from V and 1 base from J, with 25 bases in between. The CDR3 region has the DNA TGCGCCAGCAGCTTAGGGAATCCGGGGGGCTCGCCGATTTCTGGAAACACCATATATTTT. It translates to CASSLGNPGGSPISGNTIYF.

This clonotype was detected many times. The genes are TRBV28 and TRBJ1-3, with 7 nucleotides matching TRBD1. J gave up 1 base and V 5 bases, and 5 bases lay outside the gene matches. Germline assignment: CDR1 MDHEN and CDR2 SYDVKM. The CDR3 is made up of 15 amino acids. CDR3 bases: TGTGCCAGCAGTGCAGGGGGTTTTTCTGGAAACACCATATATTTT. It codes for CASSAGGFSGNTIYF.

This clonotype was recorded at least ten times. The gene calls are TRBV7-8 and TRBJ2-1; TRBD2 is a possible D gene (5 bases). The V end was cut by 5 bases, the J end by 7 bases, with 27 bases between. The germline V gene has CDR1 SGHVS and CDR2 FQNEAQ. The CDR3 has 18 residues. CDR3 protein: CASSPRRGYSRLWNEQFF. CDR3 DNA sequence: TGTGCCAGCAGCCCCCGCCGGGGTTATAGCCGCCTGTGGAATGAGCAGTTCTTC. The complete variable domain, with remaining parts taken from reference TRBV7-8 and TRBJ2-1, reads GAGVSQSPRYKVAKRGQDVALRCDPISGHVSLFWYQQALGQGPEFLTYFQNEAQLDKSGLPSDRFFAERPEGSVSTLKIQRTQQEDSAVYLCASSPRRGYSRLWNEQFFGPGTRLTVL.

This clonotype showed up many times. The chain recombines TRBV7-2 with TRBJ2-5; D perhaps matches TRBD1 (5 bases). There are 13 residues in the CDR3. The germline V and J ends were trimmed by 7 bases and 5 bases, with 14 bases remaining between them. In germline, CDR1 is SGHTA, CDR2 FQGNSA. CDR3 residues: CASNQGIRETQYF. The CDR3 DNA sequence: TGTGCCAGCAACCAGGGAATTCGGGAGACCCAGTACTTC.

There are many counts of this clonotype. The rearrangement links TRBV12-3 or TRBV12-4 to TRBJ2-4; 7 bases match TRBD1. There are 13 residues in the CDR3. V shed 5 bases, J shed 5 bases, and the junction held 3 bases outside the gene matches. DNA of the CDR3: TGTGCCAGCAGTCGCGGACAGGAAAACATTCAGTACTTC. Translation gives CASSRGQENIQYF.

This clonotype was observed many times. The rearrangement joins TRBV7-9 to TRBJ2-7; tentative D call: TRBD2 (6 bases). The germline V gene encodes CDR1 SEHNR and CDR2 FQNEAQ (reference sequence). The CDR3 sequence is 16 residues long. V was trimmed by 7 bases and J by 4 bases, leaving 23 bases between them. CDR3 nucleotide sequence: TGTGCCAGCACGGGGGAGGACACCGGGCATGCGTACGAGCAGTACGTC. Translation gives CASTGEDTGHAYEQYV.

In its sample, this clonotype was seen many times. The chain employs TRBV12-3 or TRBV12-4 and TRBJ2-2, with 8 bases matching TRBD2. V dropped 10 bases and J dropped 1; count of bases not matched to a gene: 11. The CDR3 spans 16 residues. The CDR3 nucleotides read TGTGCCACCCGGGAGGGGTTGCGGCGGAACACCGGGGAGCTGTTTTTT. Translation: CATREGLRRNTGELFF.